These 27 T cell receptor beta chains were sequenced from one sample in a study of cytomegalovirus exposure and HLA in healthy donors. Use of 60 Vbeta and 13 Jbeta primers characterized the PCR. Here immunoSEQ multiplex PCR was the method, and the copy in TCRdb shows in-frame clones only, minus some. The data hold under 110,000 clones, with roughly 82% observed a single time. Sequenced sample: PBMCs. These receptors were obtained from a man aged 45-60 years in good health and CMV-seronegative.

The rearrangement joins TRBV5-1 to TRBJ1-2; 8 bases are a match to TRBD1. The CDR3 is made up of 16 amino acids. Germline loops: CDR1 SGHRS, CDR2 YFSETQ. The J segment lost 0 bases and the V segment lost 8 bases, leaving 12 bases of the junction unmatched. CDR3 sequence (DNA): TGCGCCAGTTCCACAGGGGGGCCTCGCGCTAACTATGGCTACACCTTC. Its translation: CASSTGGPRANYGYTF.

The CDR3 DNA sequence: TGTGCCAGCAGCGTAGTCGGAACGGAGGGCGAGCAGTACTTC. Protein sequence: CASSVVGTEGEQYF. This chain links TRBV9 with TRBJ2-7; D may be TRBD2 (6 bases). CDR1 SGDLS and CDR2 YYNGEE come from the germline V gene. This CDR3 contains 14 residues. The ends were cut back, 0 bases at V and 6 bases at J, with 13 bases in the middle.

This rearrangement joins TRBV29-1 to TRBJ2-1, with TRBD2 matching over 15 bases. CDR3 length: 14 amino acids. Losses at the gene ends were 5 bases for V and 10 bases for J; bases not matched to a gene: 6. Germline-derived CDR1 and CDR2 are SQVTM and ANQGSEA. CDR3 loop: CSVSAGTSGGEQFF. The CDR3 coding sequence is TGCAGCGTTAGTGCCGGGACTAGCGGGGGGGAGCAGTTCTTC.

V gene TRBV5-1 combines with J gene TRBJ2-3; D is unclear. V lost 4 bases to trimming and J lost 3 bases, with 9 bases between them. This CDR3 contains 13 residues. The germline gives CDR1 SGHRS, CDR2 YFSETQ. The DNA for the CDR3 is TGCGCCAGCAGCCTCCTAATTACAGATACGCAGTATTTT. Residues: CASSLLITDTQYF.

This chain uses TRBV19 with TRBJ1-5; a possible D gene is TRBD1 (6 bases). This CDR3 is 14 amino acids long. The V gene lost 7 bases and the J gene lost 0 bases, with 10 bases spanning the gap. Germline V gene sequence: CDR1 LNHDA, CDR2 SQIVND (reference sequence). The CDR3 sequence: CASNEQGSNQPQHF. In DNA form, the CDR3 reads TGTGCCAGTAACGAACAGGGTAGCAATCAGCCCCAGCATTTT.

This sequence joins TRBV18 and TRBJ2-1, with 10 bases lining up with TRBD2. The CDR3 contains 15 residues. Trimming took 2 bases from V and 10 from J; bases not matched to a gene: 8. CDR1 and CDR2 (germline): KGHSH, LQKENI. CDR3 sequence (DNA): TGTGCCAGCTCACCAGGACTAGCGGCGGAGGAGGAGCAGTTCTTC. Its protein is CASSPGLAAEEEQFF.

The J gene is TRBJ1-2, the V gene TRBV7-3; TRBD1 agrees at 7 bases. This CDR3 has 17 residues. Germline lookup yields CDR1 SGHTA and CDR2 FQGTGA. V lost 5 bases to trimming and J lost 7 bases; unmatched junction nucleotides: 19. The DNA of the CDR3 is TGTGCCAGCAGCGAGTACCCCACAGGGGAAGATGCGACTGGCTACACCTTC. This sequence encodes CASSEYPTGEDATGYTF.

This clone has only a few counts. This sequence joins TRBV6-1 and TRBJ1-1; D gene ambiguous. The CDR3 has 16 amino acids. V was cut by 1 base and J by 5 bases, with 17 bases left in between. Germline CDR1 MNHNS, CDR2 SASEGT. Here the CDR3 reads CASSEVGPGFLTEAFF. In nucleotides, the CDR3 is TGTGCCAGCAGTGAAGTTGGACCGGGATTTCTGACTGAAGCTTTCTTT.

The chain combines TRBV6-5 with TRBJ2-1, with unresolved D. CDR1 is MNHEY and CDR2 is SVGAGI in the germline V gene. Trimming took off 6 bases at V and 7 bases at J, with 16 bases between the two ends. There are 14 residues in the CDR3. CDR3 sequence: CASSLPRAPNEQFF. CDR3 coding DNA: TGTGCCAGCAGCCTACCAAGAGCGCCGAATGAGCAGTTCTTC.

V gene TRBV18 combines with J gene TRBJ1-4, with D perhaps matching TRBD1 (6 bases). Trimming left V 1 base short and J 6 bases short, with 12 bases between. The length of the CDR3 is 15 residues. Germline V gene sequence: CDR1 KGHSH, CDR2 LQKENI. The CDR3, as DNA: TGTGCCAGCTCACCACTAAGGGACATTTATGAAAAACTGTTTTTT. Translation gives CASSPLRDIYEKLFF.

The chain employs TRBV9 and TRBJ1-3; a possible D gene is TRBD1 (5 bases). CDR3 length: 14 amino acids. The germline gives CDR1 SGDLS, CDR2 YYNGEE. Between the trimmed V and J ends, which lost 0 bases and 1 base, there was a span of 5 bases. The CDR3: CASSVAGSGNTIYF. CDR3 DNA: TGTGCCAGCAGCGTAGCAGGGTCTGGAAACACCATATATTTT.

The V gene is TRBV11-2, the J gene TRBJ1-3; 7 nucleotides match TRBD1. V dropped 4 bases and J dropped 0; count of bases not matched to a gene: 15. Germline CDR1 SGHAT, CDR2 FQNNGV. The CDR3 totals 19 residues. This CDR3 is CASSSTRGGRPYSGNTIYF. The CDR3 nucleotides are TGTGCCAGCAGCTCCACTCGAGGGGGCAGACCATACTCTGGAAACACCATATATTTT. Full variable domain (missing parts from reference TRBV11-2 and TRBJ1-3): EAGVAQSPRYKIIEKRQSVAFWCNPISGHATLYWYQQILGQGPKLLIQFQNNGVVDDSQLPKDRFSAERLKGVDSTLKIQPAKLEDSAVYLCASSSTRGGRPYSGNTIYFGEGSWLTVV.

CDR3 bases: TGTGCCTGGAGTGTACCGCTACGATCCTATGGCTACACCTTC. As protein: CAWSVPLRSYGYTF. The chain recombines TRBV30 with TRBJ1-2; D remains ambiguous. This CDR3 has 14 residues. Trimming took 0 bases from V and 4 from J, leaving 12 bases between them. Per the germline V gene, CDR1 is GTSNPN and CDR2 is SVGIG (reference sequence).

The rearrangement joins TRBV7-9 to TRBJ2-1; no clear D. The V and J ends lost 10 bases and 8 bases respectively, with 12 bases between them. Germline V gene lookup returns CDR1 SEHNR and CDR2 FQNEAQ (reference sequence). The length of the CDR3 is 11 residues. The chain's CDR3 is CATSLGDEQFF. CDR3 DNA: TGTGCCACCTCTCTCGGAGATGAGCAGTTCTTC.

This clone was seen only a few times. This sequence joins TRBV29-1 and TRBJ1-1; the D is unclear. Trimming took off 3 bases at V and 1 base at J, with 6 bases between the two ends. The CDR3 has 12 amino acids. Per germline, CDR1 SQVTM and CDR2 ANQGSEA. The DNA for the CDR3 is TGCAGCGTTGATGCGGGGAACACTGAAGCTTTCTTT. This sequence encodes CSVDAGNTEAFF.

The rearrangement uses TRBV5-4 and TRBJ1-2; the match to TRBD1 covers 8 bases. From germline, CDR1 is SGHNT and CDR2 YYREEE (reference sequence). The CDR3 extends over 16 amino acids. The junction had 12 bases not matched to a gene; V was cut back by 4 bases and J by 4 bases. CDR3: CASSPSRDRTAYGYTF. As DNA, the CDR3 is TGTGCCAGCAGCCCTTCCCGGGACAGGACCGCCTATGGCTACACCTTC.

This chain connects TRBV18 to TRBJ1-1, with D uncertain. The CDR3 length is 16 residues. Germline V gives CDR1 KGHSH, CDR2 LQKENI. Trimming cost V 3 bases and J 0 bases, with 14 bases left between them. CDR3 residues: CASSPSSRSMNTEAFF. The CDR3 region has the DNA TGTGCCAGCTCACCGTCGTCCAGGTCCATGAACACTGAAGCTTTCTTT.

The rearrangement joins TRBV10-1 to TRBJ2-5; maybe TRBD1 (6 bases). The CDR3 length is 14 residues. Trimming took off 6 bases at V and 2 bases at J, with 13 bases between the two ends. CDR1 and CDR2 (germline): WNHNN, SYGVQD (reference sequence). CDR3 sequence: CASRGRTEQETQYF. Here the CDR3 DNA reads TGCGCCAGCAGGGGACGGACAGAGCAAGAGACCCAGTACTTC.

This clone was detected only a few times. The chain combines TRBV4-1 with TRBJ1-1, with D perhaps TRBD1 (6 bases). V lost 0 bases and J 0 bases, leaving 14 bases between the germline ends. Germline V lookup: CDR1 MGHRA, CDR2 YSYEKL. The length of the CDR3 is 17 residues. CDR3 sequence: CASSQDPTGTMNTEAFF. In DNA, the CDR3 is TGCGCCAGCAGCCAAGATCCTACAGGGACGATGAACACTGAAGCTTTCTTT.

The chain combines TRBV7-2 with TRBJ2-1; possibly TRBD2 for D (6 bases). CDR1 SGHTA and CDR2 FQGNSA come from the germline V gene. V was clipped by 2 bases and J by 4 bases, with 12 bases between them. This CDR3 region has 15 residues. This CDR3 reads CASSLTGEQYNEQFF. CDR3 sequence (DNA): TGTGCCAGCAGCTTAACGGGGGAGCAGTACAATGAGCAGTTCTTC.

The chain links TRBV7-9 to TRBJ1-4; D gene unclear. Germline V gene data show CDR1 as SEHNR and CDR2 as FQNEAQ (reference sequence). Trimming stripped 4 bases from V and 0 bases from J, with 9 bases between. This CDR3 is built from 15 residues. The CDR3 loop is CASSWTGATNEKLFF. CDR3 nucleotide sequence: TGTGCCAGCAGCTGGACTGGGGCAACTAATGAAAAACTGTTTTTT.

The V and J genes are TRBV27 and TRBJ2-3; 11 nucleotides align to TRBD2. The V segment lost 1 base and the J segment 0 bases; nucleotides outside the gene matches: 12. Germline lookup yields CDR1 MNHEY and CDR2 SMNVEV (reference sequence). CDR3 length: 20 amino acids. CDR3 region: CASSLYLAGGSLRSTDTQYF. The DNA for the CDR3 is TGTGCCAGCAGTTTATATTTAGCGGGGGGGAGCCTCCGAAGCACAGATACGCAGTATTTT.

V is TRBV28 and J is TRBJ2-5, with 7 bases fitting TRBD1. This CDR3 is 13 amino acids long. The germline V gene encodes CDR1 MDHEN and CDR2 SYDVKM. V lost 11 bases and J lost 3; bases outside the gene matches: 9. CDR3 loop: CAAHRGFEETQYF. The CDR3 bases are TGTGCCGCACACAGGGGATTCGAAGAGACCCAGTACTTC.

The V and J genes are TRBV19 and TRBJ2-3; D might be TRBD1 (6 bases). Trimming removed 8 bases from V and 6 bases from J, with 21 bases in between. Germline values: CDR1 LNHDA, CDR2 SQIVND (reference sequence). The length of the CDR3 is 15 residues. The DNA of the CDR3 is TGTGCCAGTTCACCTGGGGGCAGCCAGTGGGATACGCAGTATTTT. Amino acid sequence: CASSPGGSQWDTQYF.

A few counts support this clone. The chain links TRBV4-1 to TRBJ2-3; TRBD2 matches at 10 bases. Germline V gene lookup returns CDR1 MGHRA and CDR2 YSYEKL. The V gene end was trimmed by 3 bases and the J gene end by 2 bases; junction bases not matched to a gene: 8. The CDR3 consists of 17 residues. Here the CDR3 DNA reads TGCGCCAGCAGCCACGCCGGGACTAGCGACTTCACAGATACGCAGTATTTT. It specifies CASSHAGTSDFTDTQYF.

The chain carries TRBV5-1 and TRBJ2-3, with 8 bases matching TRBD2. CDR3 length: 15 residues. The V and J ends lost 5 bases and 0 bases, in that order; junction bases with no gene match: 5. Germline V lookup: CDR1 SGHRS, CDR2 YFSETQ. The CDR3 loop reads CASRAGGLSTDTQYF. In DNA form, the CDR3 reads TGCGCCAGCAGGGCGGGGGGCCTTAGCACAGATACGCAGTATTTT.

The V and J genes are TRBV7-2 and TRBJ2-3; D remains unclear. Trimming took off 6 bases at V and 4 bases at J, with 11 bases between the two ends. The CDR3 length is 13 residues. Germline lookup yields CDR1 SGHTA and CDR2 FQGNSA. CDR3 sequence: CASSSQAPDTQYF. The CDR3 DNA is TGTGCCAGCAGTTCCCAGGCACCAGATACGCAGTATTTT.